The 8 T cell receptor beta chains reported below all come from one sample, sequenced in a study of cytomegalovirus exposure and HLA in healthy donors. In the PCR, 60 Vbeta and 13 Jbeta primers were used. Profiling relied on immunoSEQ multiplex PCR, and the TCRdb table lists in-frame clones only, not all of them. This table has approximately 160,000 clones, about two thirds appearing once. Sample: PBMCs. The receptors were gathered from a woman younger than 30 in good health and CMV-seropositive.

This clone was seen only once. The chain recombines TRBV21-1 with TRBJ1-2; the D call of TRBD1 is as the table states it, not checked on the DNA. TRBV21-1 is a pseudogene locus. This CDR3 spans 15 amino acids. The CDR3 spells CASSKKGQGASGYTF. CDR3 DNA sequence: TGTGCCAGCAGCAAAAAGGGACAGGGGGCGAGCGGCTACACCTTC.

The chain joins TRBV7-9 to TRBJ2-7, with D possibly matching TRBD2 (5 bases). The CDR3 contains 14 residues. Germline assignment: CDR1 SEHNR and CDR2 FQNEAQ (reference sequence). Trimming pared 1 base from V and 2 bases from J, leaving 9 bases between. CDR3 nucleotide sequence: TGTGCCAGCAGCTTAGACTTGCGGGCCTACGAGCAGTACTTC. Amino acid sequence: CASSLDLRAYEQYF.

The chain has TRBV18 and TRBJ1-1, with 8 bases lining up with TRBD1. The V segment lost 3 bases and the J segment 5 bases; nucleotides outside the gene matches: 5. CDR3 size: 14 residues. The germline gives CDR1 KGHSH, CDR2 LQKENI. The CDR3 sequence: CASSPQDRATEAFF. DNA for the CDR3: TGTGCCAGCTCACCCCAGGACAGGGCGACTGAAGCTTTCTTT.

Of note for this clone: One end of the junction varies from germline; a read error may be responsible. This chain connects TRBV18 to TRBJ2-3, with D perhaps matching TRBD1 (6 bases). This CDR3 contains 13 residues. Per germline, CDR1 KGHSH and CDR2 LQKENI. This CDR3 reads CASSPWFMSRDTF. In nucleotides, the CDR3 is TGTGCCAGCTCACCATGGTTCATGAGCAGGGACACCTTT.

The gene calls are TRBV5-4 and TRBJ2-1, with D possibly TRBD1 on 6 matching bases. The CDR3 runs 13 residues. Per germline, CDR1 SGHNT and CDR2 YYREEE (reference sequence). V shed 2 bases and J shed 7 bases, with 10 bases lying between them. In nucleotides, the CDR3 is TGTGCCAGCAGCTTTTTAGGGGGAAATGAGCAGTTCTTC. Its translation: CASSFLGGNEQFF.

This clone was recorded a few times. This chain uses TRBV19 with TRBJ2-1; 13 bases align to TRBD2. This CDR3 spans 15 amino acids. CDR1 is LNHDA, CDR2 SQIVND, per germline (reference sequence). The ends lost 4 bases at V and 8 bases at J; junction bases unmatched: 5. The CDR3 sequence: CASSRTSGGWDEQFF. The CDR3, as DNA: TGTGCCAGTAGTAGGACTAGCGGGGGTTGGGATGAGCAGTTCTTC.

The chain is built from TRBV30 and TRBJ2-5; 10 bases agree with TRBD2. The CDR3 spans 14 residues. CDR1 is GTSNPN, CDR2 SVGIG, per germline (reference sequence). The V gene end was trimmed by 5 bases and the J gene end by 4 bases; junction bases not matched to a gene: 7. DNA for the CDR3: TGTGCCTGGGGGGTTAGCGGGGGGCTAGAGACCCAGTACTTC. Translation: CAWGVSGGLETQYF.

The chain uses TRBV5-1 and TRBJ1-2; tentative D call: TRBD1 (5 bases). Looked up from germline, CDR1 is SGHRS and CDR2 is YFSETQ. V was trimmed by 2 bases and J by 3 bases, leaving 11 bases between them. CDR3 length: 14 residues. The CDR3 reads CASSLWGGDYGYTF. In DNA, the CDR3 is TGCGCCAGCAGCTTATGGGGGGGGGACTATGGCTACACCTTC.